This T cell receptor beta chain was observed in a study of shared T cell receptors in the human thymus. The data were produced by immunoSEQ multiplex PCR, yet TCRdb's version contains in-frame clones alone and is incomplete. The sample includes hundreds of thousands of clones, 70% to 90% of them seen just once. CDR1 is KGHSH, CDR2 LQKENI, per germline. V dropped 0 bases and J dropped 8 bases, with 7 bases sitting between them. CDR3 length: 13 amino acids. This sample was also put to use in a study of human thymus T cells. Per that study: Healthy Finnish infants undergoing corrective surgery for congenital heart defects were used as donors. Resections were taken during corrective heart surgery, and the thymus tissue came from these. Use of V and J genes seemed skewed within the thymic and blood repertoires.

This chain joins TRBV18 and TRBJ2-2; a possible D gene is TRBD2 (6 bases). Sequenced: thymocytes. The TCR sequence derives from a boy in the first two years of life with a congenital heart defect. The DNA of the CDR3 is TGTGCCAGCTCACCACCGGAGGGAGGGGAGCTGTTTTTT. Protein product: CASSPPEGGELFF. The full variable domain, rest sourced from reference TRBV18 and TRBJ2-2, is NAGVMQNPRHLVRRRGQEARLRCSPMKGHSHVYWYRQLPEEGLKFMVYLQKENIIDESGMPKERFSAEFPKEGPSILRIQQVVRGDSAAYFCASSPPEGGELFFGEGSRLTVL.